One TCR beta chain is described in this entry. The data were taken from a study of blood T cell repertoires in COVID-19. Study-level information: Acute and convalescent COVID-19 samples came from the United States, Italy and Spain. From T cells, B-cell-depleted T cells, or PBMCs came the material, which was cDNA or gDNA.

Participants had their cohort set by participant-reported clinical history. Per the authors' pipeline: Amplification from reference gene primers served as the basis for estimated nucleated cell counts. This table comes from immunoSEQ multiplex PCR, and its TCRdb copy is limited to in-frame clones, with some not included. The DNA gave D and trimming, while V, J and clone size come from that table. This table holds about 440,000 clones, 90% found once. With 5 bases clipped from V and 1 base from J, the junction kept 7 bases outside the gene matches. The germline V gene has CDR1 MDHEN and CDR2 SYDVKM. The CDR3 runs to 15 residues.

The sequence derives from a young man who had recovered from COVID-19. The J gene is TRBJ1-1, the V gene TRBV28; 7 nucleotides align to TRBD1. Specimen: PBMCs or T cells enriched from blood (not recorded which). The chain's CDR3 is CASSAGTATNTEAFF. The DNA of the CDR3 is TGTGCCAGCAGTGCGGGGACAGCAACGAACACTGAAGCTTTCTTT.